Shown below are 25 T cell receptor beta chains from a single sample sequenced in a study of blood T cell repertoires in COVID-19. TCRdb's copy holds only in-frame clones and misses some; the assay was immunoSEQ multiplex PCR. The sample has under 85,000 clones; 70% to 90% are singletons. The material sequenced was peripheral blood. Receptors were obtained from a man in his 70s with active or convalescent COVID-19.

This chain's CDR3 is CASKGGSSYNEQFF. In nucleotides, the CDR3 is TGTGCCAGTAAAGGGGGCAGCTCCTACAATGAGCAGTTCTTC. The chain couples TRBV19 to TRBJ2-1; 7 bases map to TRBD1. Unmatched junction bases numbered 3, after V lost 7 bases and J lost 0 bases. The CDR3 extends over 14 amino acids. Germline-derived CDR1 and CDR2 are LNHDA and SQIVND (reference sequence).

The CDR3 region has the DNA TGTGCCAGTAGTATAGTACCCCAGGGGGGCGAGCAGTACTTC. It specifies CASSIVPQGGEQYF. The chain joins TRBV19 to TRBJ2-7, with TRBD1 as a possible D gene (7 bases). Germline V gene data show CDR1 as LNHDA and CDR2 as SQIVND (reference sequence). The ends were cut back, 1 base at V and 6 bases at J, with 13 bases in the middle. The CDR3 has 14 residues. Variable domain in full (rest from reference TRBV19 and TRBJ2-7): DGGITQSPKYLFRKEGQNVTLSCEQNLNHDAMYWYRQDPGQGLRLIYYSQIVNDFQKGDIAEGYSVSREKKESFPLTVTSAQKNPTAFYLCASSIVPQGGEQYFGPGTRLTVT.

This chain joins TRBV6-5 and TRBJ1-5, with a possible D match to TRBD1 (6 bases). The CDR3 runs 13 residues. The germline CDR1 and CDR2 sequences are MNHEY and SVGAGI. V dropped 6 bases and J dropped 6 bases, with 12 bases sitting between them. CDR3 nucleotides: TGTGCCAGCAGCAGACAGGACCCTCAGCCCCAGCATTTT. It codes for CASSRQDPQPQHF.

The chain uses TRBV18 and TRBJ2-1, with D possibly TRBD1 on 5 matching bases. V shed 1 base and J shed 9 bases, with 13 bases lying between them. Germline V gene data show CDR1 as KGHSH and CDR2 as LQKENI. This CDR3 contains 14 residues. The CDR3 coding sequence is TGTGCCAGCTCACCACTCATAGGGGAAGGTGAGCAGTTCTTC. Encoded protein: CASSPLIGEGEQFF. Full variable domain (outside the CDR3, taken from reference TRBV18 and TRBJ2-1): NAGVMQNPRHLVRRRGQEARLRCSPMKGHSHVYWYRQLPEEGLKFMVYLQKENIIDESGMPKERFSAEFPKEGPSILRIQQVVRGDSAAYFCASSPLIGEGEQFFGPGTRLTVL.

The CDR3: CASTRRANYGYTF. The CDR3 DNA sequence: TGTGCCAGTACCCGGAGAGCTAACTATGGCTACACCTTC. The chain combines TRBV19 with TRBJ1-2; D is unclear. Germline V lookup: CDR1 LNHDA, CDR2 SQIVND (reference sequence). Trimming left V 7 bases short and J 0 bases short, with 9 bases between. This CDR3 has 13 residues.

The DNA for the CDR3 is TGTGCCAGCAGCTTCCAGGGGGCGCGGGGCACTGAAGCTTTCTTT. Amino acids: CASSFQGARGTEAFF. The V call is TRBV5-6, the J call TRBJ1-1, with 8 bases matching TRBD1. The V gene end was trimmed by 2 bases and the J gene end by 4 bases; junction bases not matched to a gene: 7. This CDR3 region has 15 residues. CDR1 is SGHDT and CDR2 is YYEEEE in the germline V gene.

The chain combines TRBV9 with TRBJ2-7; 7 bases line up with TRBD1. This CDR3 is 15 amino acids long. The junction had 11 bases not matched to a gene; V was cut back by 3 bases and J by 5 bases. CDR1 and CDR2 from the germline V gene are SGDLS and YYNGEE. CDR3 sequence: CASSAAMRGLDEQYF. The CDR3 DNA reads TGTGCCAGCAGCGCTGCGATGAGGGGGCTGGACGAGCAGTACTTC.

The rearrangement joins TRBV6-5 to TRBJ1-1; D may be TRBD1 (5 bases). The CDR3 is made up of 14 amino acids. Germline-derived CDR1 and CDR2 are MNHEY and SVGAGI. The V and J ends lost 2 bases and 4 bases respectively, with 11 bases between them. The CDR3 DNA reads TGTGCCAGCAGTTACGGTGGCGGGACCACTGAAGCTTTCTTT. Translating gives CASSYGGGTTEAFF.

J is TRBJ1-5 and V is TRBV7-9; tentative D call: TRBD1 (5 bases). Germline CDR1 reads SEHNR; CDR2 reads FQNEAQ (reference sequence). V was cut by 4 bases and J by 8 bases, with 12 bases left in between. This CDR3 has 13 amino acids. CDR3 nucleotide sequence: TGTGCCAGCAGCTCAGGACATGGGAAGCCCCAGCATTTT. Translation: CASSSGHGKPQHF.

This chain joins TRBV2 and TRBJ1-1; TRBD1 might be the D (5 bases). CDR1 SNHLY and CDR2 FYNNEI come from the germline V gene. V shed 7 bases and J shed 10 bases, with 13 bases lying between them. The CDR3 consists of 11 residues. CDR3 loop: CASMRDWPAFF. DNA for the CDR3: TGTGCCAGCATGCGGGACTGGCCAGCTTTCTTT.

The rearrangement uses TRBV18 and TRBJ1-6; possible D gene TRBD1, 6 bases. The V gene lost 6 bases and the J gene lost 7 bases, with 19 bases spanning the gap. Germline CDR1 KGHSH, CDR2 LQKENI. The CDR3 consists of 16 residues. CDR3 sequence reads: CASSPLEGGRNSPLHF. DNA for the CDR3: TGTGCCAGCTCCCCCCTGGAGGGGGGGCGGAATTCACCCCTCCACTTT.

The chain joins TRBV19 to TRBJ1-1; D is undetermined. Germline CDR1 is LNHDA and CDR2 is SQIVND (reference sequence). Trimming cost V 9 bases and J 4 bases, with 12 bases left between them. The CDR3 extends over 12 amino acids. CDR3 sequence: CASARRITEAFF. The CDR3 DNA reads as TGTGCCAGCGCCAGGAGGATCACTGAAGCTTTCTTT.

The V and J genes are TRBV19 and TRBJ1-1; 8 nucleotides align to TRBD1. The length of the CDR3 is 15 residues. Germline CDR1 is LNHDA and CDR2 is SQIVND (reference sequence). Trimming cost V 5 bases and J 5 bases; bases outside gene matches: 10. The CDR3 here is CASSRVGQGKTEAFF. The CDR3 coding sequence is TGTGCCAGTAGTCGGGTTGGACAGGGTAAAACTGAAGCTTTCTTT.

The rearrangement uses TRBV19 and TRBJ1-5, with 8 bases that match TRBD1. The CDR3 consists of 17 residues. Losses at the gene ends were 4 bases for V and 0 bases for J; bases not matched to a gene: 8. CDR1 LNHDA and CDR2 SQIVND come from the germline V gene (reference sequence). As DNA, the CDR3 is TGTGCCAGTAGTACAGTGGACAGGGACCCTAGCAATCAGCCCCAGCATTTT. Translated: CASSTVDRDPSNQPQHF. The complete variable domain, with remaining parts taken from reference TRBV19 and TRBJ1-5, reads DGGITQSPKYLFRKEGQNVTLSCEQNLNHDAMYWYRQDPGQGLRLIYYSQIVNDFQKGDIAEGYSVSREKKESFPLTVTSAQKNPTAFYLCASSTVDRDPSNQPQHFGDGTRLSIL.

CDR3 region: CASSRTGANYGYTF. The CDR3 DNA follows: TGTGCCAGCAGTCGGACAGGAGCTAACTATGGCTACACCTTC. V and J are TRBV6-2 or TRBV6-3 and TRBJ1-2; 7 bases line up with TRBD1. Germline V CDR1 and CDR2: MNHEY, SVGEGT. After removal of 5 bases from V and 0 bases from J, the junction contained 3 bases not matched to a gene. This CDR3 is 14 amino acids long.

The CDR3 is CASSRTQQGTEAFF. Written as DNA, the CDR3 is TGTGCCAGCAGCCGAACCCAACAGGGAACTGAAGCTTTCTTT. This chain uses TRBV3-1 (or the pseudogene TRBV3-2) with TRBJ1-1, with TRBD1 as a possible D gene (6 bases). The V and J ends lost 4 bases and 5 bases respectively, with 14 bases between them. CDR3 size: 14 residues. The germline gives CDR1 LGHDT, CDR2 YNNKEL (reference sequence).

Here the CDR3 DNA reads TGTGCCAGCACAACTCGTGGGGCCGAGGTTTATGAGCAGTTCTTC. Protein product: CASTTRGAEVYEQFF. The chain has TRBV11-1 and TRBJ2-1; possible D gene TRBD1, 5 bases. Germline V gene data show CDR1 as SGHAT and CDR2 as FQDESV (reference sequence). This CDR3 has 15 residues. V was trimmed by 7 bases and J by 8 bases, leaving 21 bases between them.

The chain carries TRBV7-9 and TRBJ1-1; 7 bases agree with TRBD1. From germline, CDR1 is SEHNR and CDR2 FQNEAQ (reference sequence). V lost 4 bases and J lost 4; bases outside the gene matches: 9. This CDR3 has 15 amino acids. The CDR3 DNA is TGTGCCAGCAGCTCAAGGGGGCCCGTGAGCACTGAAGCTTTCTTT. Translated: CASSSRGPVSTEAFF.

The gene calls are TRBV5-6 and TRBJ1-1; tentative D call: TRBD1 (5 bases). The V gene's germline CDR1 is SGHDT and CDR2 YYEEEE. The CDR3 covers 15 residues. V was pared by 2 bases and J by 3 bases, with 14 bases between. CDR3 DNA sequence: TGTGCCAGCAGCTTTTCCCCCAGGGCGTACACTGAAGCTTTCTTT. Encoded protein: CASSFSPRAYTEAFF.

Comment on this clone: Other DNA sequences within the sample encode an identical CDR3. The chain recombines TRBV24-1 with TRBJ1-2; D not certain. Germline CDR1 and CDR2: KGHDR and SFDVKD. The CDR3 sequence is 12 residues long. Trimming shortened V by 2 bases and J by 5 bases, and 5 bases separated the two germline ends. The CDR3: CATSDSGYGYTF. CDR3 DNA sequence: TGTGCCACCAGTGATTCCGGTTATGGCTACACCTTC.

The count of this clone is one. An end of the junction differs from the germline gene, which may be a read error. This chain joins TRBV10-3 and TRBJ1-4; 8 nucleotides match TRBD1. This CDR3 region has 14 residues. The V gene's germline CDR1 is ENHRY and CDR2 SYGVKD. The CDR3: CAISEYRGVEKLFF. CDR3 DNA sequence: TGTGCCATCAGCGAGTACAGGGGGGTTGAAAAACTGTTTTTT.

This chain connects TRBV4-1 to TRBJ1-6; perhaps TRBD1 as D (6 bases). CDR3 length: 16 residues. Germline CDR1 and CDR2: MGHRA and YSYEKL. V was clipped by 4 bases and J by 2 bases, with 12 bases between them. In DNA form, the CDR3 reads TGCGCCAGCAGCCCCCAGGGGACGGCCTATAATTCACCCCTCCACTTT. It codes for CASSPQGTAYNSPLHF.

V usage is TRBV18 and J usage is TRBJ1-1; no reliable D call. Trimming took off 6 bases at V and 1 base at J, with 9 bases between the two ends. Per the germline V gene, CDR1 is KGHSH and CDR2 is LQKENI. CDR3 size: 13 residues. Here the CDR3 reads CASSAAQNTEAFF. In nucleotides, the CDR3 is TGTGCCAGCTCCGCGGCGCAGAACACTGAAGCTTTCTTT.

The chain recombines TRBV29-1 with TRBJ1-1, with 7 bases aligning to TRBD1. Germline lookup yields CDR1 SQVTM and CDR2 ANQGSEA. This CDR3 region has 12 residues. The trim removed 6 bases at V and 3 bases at J, leaving 4 bases unmatched. Here the CDR3 reads CSVEQGHTEAFF. The CDR3 DNA reads as TGCAGCGTGGAACAGGGGCACACTGAAGCTTTCTTT.

The rearrangement joins TRBV3-1 (or the pseudogene TRBV3-2) to TRBJ1-2; D not certain. The V end was cut by 2 bases, the J end by 2 bases, with 12 bases between. CDR3 length: 15 residues. Per germline, CDR1 LGHDT and CDR2 YNNKEL (reference sequence). The CDR3 region is CASSQFPGMNYGYTF. CDR3 DNA: TGTGCCAGCAGCCAATTCCCGGGGATGAACTATGGCTACACCTTC.